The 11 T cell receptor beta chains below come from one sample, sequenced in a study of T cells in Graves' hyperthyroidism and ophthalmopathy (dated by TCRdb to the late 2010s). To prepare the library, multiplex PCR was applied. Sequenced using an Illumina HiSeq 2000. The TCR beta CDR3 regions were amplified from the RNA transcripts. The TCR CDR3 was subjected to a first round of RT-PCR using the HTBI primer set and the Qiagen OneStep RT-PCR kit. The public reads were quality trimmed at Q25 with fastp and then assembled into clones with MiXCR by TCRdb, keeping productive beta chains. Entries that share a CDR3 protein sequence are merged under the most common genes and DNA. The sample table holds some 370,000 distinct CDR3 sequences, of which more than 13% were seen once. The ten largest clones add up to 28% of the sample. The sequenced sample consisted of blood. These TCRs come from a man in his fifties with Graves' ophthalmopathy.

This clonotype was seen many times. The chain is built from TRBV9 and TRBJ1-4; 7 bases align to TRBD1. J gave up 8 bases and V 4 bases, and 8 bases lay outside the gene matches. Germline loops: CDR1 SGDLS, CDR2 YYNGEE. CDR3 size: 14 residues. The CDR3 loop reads CASSPRTGAEKLFF. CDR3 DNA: TGTGCCAGCAGCCCTCGGACAGGTGCAGAAAAACTGTTTTTT. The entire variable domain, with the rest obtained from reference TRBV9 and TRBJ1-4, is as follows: DSGVTQTPKHLITATGQRVTLRCSPRSGDLSVYWYQQSLDQGLQFLIQYYNGEERAKGNILERFSAQQFPDLHSELNLSSLELGDSALYFCASSPRTGAEKLFFGSGTQLSVL.

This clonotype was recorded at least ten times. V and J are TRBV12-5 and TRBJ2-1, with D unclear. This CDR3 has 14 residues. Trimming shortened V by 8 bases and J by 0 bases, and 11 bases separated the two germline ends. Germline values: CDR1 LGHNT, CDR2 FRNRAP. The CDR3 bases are TGTGCTAGTAGCCCGTCTAGCTCCTACAATGAGCAGTTCTTC. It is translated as CASSPSSSYNEQFF.

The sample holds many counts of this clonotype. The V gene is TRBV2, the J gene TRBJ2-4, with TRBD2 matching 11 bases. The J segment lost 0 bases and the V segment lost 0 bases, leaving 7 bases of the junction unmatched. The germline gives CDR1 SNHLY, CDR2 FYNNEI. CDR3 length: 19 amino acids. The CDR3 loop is CASSEAVAGGQLAKNIQYF. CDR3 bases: TGTGCCAGCAGTGAAGCGGTAGCGGGAGGGCAACTAGCCAAAAACATTCAGTACTTC.

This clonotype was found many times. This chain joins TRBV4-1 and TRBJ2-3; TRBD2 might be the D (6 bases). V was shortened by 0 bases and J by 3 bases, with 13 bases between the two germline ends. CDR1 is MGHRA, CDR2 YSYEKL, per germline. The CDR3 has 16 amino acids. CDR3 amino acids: CASSQDMASVTDTQYF. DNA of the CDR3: TGCGCCAGCAGCCAAGATATGGCTAGCGTGACAGATACGCAGTATTTT.

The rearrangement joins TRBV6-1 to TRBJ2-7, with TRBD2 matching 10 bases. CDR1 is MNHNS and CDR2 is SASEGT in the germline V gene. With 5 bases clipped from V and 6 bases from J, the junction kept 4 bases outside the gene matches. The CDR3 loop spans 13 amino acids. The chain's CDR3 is CASSSGLAIEQYF. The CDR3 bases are TGTGCCAGCAGTTCGGGACTAGCGATCGAGCAGTACTTC.

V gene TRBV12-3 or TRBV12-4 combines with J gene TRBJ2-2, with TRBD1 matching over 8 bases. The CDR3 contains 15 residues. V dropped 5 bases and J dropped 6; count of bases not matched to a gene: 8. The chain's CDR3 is CASSRSRGLAGELFF. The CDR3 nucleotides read TGTGCCAGCAGTAGGAGCAGGGGGCTCGCCGGGGAGCTGTTTTTT.

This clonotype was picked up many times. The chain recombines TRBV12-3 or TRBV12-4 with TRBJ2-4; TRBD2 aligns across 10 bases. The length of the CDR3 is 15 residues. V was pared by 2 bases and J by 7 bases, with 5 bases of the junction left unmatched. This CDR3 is CASSLSPGLANIQYF. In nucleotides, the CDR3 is TGTGCCAGCAGTTTATCTCCGGGACTAGCGAACATTCAGTACTTC.

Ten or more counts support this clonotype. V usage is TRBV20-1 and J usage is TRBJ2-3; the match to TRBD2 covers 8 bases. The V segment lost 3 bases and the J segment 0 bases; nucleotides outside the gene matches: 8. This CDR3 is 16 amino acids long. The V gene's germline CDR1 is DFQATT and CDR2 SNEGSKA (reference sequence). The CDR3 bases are TGCAGTGCTAGGGGTAGCGGGGAGCATAGCACAGATACGCAGTATTTT. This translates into CSARGSGEHSTDTQYF.

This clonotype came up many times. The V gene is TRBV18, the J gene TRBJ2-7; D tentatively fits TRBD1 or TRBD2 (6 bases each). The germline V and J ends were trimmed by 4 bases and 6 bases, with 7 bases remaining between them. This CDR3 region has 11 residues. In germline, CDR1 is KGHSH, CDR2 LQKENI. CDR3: CASSRGAEQYF. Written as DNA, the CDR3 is TGTGCCAGCTCACGGGGGGCCGAGCAGTACTTC.

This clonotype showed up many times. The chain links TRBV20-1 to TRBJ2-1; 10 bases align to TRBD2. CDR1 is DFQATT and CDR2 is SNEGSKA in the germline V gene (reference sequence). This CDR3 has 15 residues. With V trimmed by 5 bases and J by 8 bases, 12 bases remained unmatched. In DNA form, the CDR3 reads TGCAGTGCTGTGACCGGGACTAGCGTGAGGGATGAGCAGTTCTTC. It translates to CSAVTGTSVRDEQFF.

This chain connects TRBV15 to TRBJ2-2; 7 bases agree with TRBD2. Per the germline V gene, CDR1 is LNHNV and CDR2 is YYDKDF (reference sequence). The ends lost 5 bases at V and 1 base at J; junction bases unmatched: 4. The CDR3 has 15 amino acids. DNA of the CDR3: TGTGCCACCAGCCCGAGGGAGGGGAACACCGGGGAGCTGTTTTTT. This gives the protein CATSPREGNTGELFF.